This T cell receptor (beta chain) was sequenced for a study of CD8+ T cells in alopecia areata. Reverse transcribed after extraction, RNA yielded cDNA as the sequencing template. TCRdb's table, derived via immunoSEQ multiplex PCR, lists solely in-frame clones and lacks some. The sample contains about 110,000 clones, around 53% of which appear only once. This clone was detected a few times. Treatment meaning: oral pan-JAK inhibitor, 5-10 mg twice daily. Investigators sorted PBMCs to obtain both CD4+ and CD8+ T cells. V lost 0 bases to trimming and J lost 2 bases, with 7 bases between them. The length of the CDR3 is 14 residues. Per germline, CDR1 SGHRS and CDR2 YFSETQ.

The sequence was obtained from a human donor with alopecia areata. The chain has TRBV5-1 and TRBJ2-3; D not certain. The sample was CD8+ T cells sorted from blood, taken at week 24, from a patient treated with tofacitinib. The CDR3 bases are TGCGCCAGCAGCTTGGATAGAGCCACAGATACGCAGTATTTT. This sequence encodes CASSLDRATDTQYF. The full variable domain, in which reference TRBV5-1 and TRBJ2-3 provide the parts outside the CDR3, is KAGVTQTPRYLIKTRGQQVTLSCSPISGHRSVSWYQQTPGQGLQFLFEYFSETQRNKGNFPGRFSGRQFSNSRSEMNVSTLELGDSALYLCASSLDRATDTQYFGPGTRLTVL.